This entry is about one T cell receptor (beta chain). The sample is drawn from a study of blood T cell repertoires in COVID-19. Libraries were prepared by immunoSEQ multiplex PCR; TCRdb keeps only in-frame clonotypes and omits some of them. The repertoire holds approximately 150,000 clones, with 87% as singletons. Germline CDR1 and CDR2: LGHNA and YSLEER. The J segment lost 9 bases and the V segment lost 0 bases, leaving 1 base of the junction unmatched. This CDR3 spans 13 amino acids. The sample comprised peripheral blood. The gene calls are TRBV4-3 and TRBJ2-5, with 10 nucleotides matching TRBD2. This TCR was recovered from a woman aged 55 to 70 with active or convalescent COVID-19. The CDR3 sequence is CASSQETSGAQYF. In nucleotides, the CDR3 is TGCGCCAGCAGCCAAGAAACTAGCGGGGCCCAGTACTTC.